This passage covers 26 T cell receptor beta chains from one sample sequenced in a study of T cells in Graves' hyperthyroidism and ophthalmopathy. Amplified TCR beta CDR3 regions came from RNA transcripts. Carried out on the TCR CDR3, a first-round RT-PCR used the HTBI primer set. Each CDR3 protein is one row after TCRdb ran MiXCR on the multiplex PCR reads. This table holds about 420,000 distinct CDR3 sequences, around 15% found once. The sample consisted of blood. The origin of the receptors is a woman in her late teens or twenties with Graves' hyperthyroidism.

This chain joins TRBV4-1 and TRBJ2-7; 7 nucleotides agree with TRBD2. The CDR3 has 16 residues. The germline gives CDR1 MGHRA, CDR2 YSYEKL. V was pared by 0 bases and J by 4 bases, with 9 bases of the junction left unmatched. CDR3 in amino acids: CASSQEGAGIVYEQYF. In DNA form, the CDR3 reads TGCGCCAGCAGCCAAGAAGGAGCGGGAATAGTTTACGAGCAGTACTTC.

This CDR3 is CASSYSYRVETQYF. The CDR3 nucleotides read TGTGCCAGCAGTTACTCTTACAGGGTCGAGACCCAGTACTTC. The V gene is TRBV6-5, the J gene TRBJ2-5, with D perhaps TRBD1 (6 bases). The CDR3 consists of 14 residues. CDR1 MNHEY and CDR2 SVGAGI come from the germline V gene. Trimming took 0 bases from V and 5 from J, leaving 10 bases between them.

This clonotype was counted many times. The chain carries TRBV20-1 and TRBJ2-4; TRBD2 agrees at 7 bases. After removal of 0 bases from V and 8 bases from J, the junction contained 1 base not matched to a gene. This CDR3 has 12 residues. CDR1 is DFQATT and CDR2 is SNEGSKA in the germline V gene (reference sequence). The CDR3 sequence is CSARDLADIQYF. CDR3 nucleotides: TGCAGTGCTAGAGATCTAGCGGACATTCAGTACTTC.

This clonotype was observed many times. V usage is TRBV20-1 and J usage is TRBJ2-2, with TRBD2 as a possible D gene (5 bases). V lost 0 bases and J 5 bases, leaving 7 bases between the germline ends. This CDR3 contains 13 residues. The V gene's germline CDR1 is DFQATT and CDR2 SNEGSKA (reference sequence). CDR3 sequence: CSARDRGTGELFF. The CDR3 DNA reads TGCAGTGCTAGAGATCGGGGAACCGGGGAGCTGTTTTTT.

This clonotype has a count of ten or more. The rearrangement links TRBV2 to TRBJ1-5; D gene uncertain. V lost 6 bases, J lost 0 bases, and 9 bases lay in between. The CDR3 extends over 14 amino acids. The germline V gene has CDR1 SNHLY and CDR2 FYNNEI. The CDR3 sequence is CASSNSYSNQPQHF. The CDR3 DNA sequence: TGTGCCAGCAGCAACAGCTATAGCAATCAGCCCCAGCATTTT.

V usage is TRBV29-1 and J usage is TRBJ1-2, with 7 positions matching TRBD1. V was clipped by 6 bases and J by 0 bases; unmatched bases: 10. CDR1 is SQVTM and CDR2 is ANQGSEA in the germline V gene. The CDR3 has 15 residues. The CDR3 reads CSVMTTGDSNYGYTF. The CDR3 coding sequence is TGCAGCGTGATGACTACAGGGGATTCTAACTATGGCTACACCTTC.

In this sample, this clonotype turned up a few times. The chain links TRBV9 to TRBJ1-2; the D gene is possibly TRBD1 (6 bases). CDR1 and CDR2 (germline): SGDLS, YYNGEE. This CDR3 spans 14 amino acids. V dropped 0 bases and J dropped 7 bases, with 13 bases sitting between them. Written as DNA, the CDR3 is TGTGCCAGCAGCGTAGCTACGGAGGGGGGTGGCTACACCTTC. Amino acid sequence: CASSVATEGGGYTF.

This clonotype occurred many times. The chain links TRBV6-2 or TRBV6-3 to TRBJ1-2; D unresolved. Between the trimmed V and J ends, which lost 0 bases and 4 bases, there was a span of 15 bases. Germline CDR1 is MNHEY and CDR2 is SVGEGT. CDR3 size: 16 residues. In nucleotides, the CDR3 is TGTGCCAGCAGTTACTCGAATAATTTGACGCCCTATGGCTACACCTTC. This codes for CASSYSNNLTPYGYTF.

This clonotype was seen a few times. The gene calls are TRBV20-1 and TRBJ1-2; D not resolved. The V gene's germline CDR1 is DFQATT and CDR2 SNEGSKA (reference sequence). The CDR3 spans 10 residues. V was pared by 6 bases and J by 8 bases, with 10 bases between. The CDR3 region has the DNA TGCAGTGCCCAGGACCGGGGCTACACCTTC. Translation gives CSAQDRGYTF.

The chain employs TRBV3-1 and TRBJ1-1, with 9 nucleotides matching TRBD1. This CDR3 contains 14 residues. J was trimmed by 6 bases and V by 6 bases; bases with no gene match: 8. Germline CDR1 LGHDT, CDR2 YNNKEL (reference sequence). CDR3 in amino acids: CASSWNRGRAEAFF. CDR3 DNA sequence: TGTGCCAGCAGTTGGAACAGGGGGCGCGCTGAAGCTTTCTTT.

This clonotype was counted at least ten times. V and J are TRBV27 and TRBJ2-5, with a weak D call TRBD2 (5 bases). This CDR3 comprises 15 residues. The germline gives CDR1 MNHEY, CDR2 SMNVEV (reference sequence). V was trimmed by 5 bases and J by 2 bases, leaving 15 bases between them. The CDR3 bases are TGTGCCAGCAGTCGACGCCGGGGTCTACAAGAGACCCAGTACTTC. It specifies CASSRRRGLQETQYF.

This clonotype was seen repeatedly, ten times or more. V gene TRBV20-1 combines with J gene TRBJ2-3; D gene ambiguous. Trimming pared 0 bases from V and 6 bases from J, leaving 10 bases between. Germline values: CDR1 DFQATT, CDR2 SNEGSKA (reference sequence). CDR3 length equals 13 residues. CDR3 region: CSARDYTMDTQYF. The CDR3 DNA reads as TGCAGTGCTAGAGATTATACCATGGATACGCAGTATTTT.

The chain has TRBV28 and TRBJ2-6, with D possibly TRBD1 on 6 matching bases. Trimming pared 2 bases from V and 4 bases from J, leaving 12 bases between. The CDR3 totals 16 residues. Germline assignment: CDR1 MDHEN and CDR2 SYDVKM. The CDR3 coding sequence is TGTGCCAGCAGTTTAGCAGGGGTGGGAGGGGCCAACGTCCTGACTTTC. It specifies CASSLAGVGGANVLTF.

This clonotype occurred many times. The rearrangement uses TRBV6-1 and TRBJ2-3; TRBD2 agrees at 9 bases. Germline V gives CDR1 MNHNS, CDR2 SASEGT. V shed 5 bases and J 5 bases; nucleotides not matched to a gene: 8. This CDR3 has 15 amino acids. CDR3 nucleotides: TGTGCCAGCAGTTTAACCGGGACTAGCCTAGATACGCAGTATTTT. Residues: CASSLTGTSLDTQYF.

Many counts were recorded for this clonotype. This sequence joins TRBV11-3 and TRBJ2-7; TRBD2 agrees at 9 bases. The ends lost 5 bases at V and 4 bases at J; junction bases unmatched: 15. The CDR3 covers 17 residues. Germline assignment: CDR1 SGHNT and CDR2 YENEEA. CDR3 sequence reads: CASSLPVGGRDDYEQYF. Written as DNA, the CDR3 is TGTGCCAGCAGCCTCCCGGTGGGCGGGAGGGACGATTACGAGCAGTACTTC.

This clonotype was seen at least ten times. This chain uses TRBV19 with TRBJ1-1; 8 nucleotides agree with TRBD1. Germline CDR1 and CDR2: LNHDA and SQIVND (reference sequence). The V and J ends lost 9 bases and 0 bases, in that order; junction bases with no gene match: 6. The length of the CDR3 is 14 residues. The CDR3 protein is CARTDRALNTEAFF. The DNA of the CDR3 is TGTGCCAGGACGGACAGGGCCTTGAACACTGAAGCTTTCTTT.

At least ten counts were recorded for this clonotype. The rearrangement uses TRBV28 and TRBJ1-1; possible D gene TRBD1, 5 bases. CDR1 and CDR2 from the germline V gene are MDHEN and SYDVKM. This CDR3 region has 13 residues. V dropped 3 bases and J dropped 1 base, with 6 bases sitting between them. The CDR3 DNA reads TGTGCCAGCAGTTTCAGGGCGAACACTGAAGCTTTCTTT. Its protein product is CASSFRANTEAFF.

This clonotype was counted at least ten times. CDR3 in amino acids: CSVQGRYEQYF. The CDR3 DNA is TGCAGTGTCCAGGGGCGATACGAGCAGTACTTC. J is TRBJ2-7 and V is TRBV20-1; D might be TRBD1 (6 bases). Germline CDR1 and CDR2: DFQATT and SNEGSKA (reference sequence). The CDR3 has 11 residues. V lost 7 bases to trimming and J lost 4 bases, with 11 bases between them.

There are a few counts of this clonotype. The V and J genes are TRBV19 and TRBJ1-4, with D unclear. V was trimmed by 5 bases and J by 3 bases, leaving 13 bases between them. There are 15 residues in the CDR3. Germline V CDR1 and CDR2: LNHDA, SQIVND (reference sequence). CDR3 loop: CASSVASFSNEKLFF. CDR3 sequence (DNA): TGTGCCAGTAGTGTCGCGTCTTTCTCTAATGAAAAACTGTTTTTT.

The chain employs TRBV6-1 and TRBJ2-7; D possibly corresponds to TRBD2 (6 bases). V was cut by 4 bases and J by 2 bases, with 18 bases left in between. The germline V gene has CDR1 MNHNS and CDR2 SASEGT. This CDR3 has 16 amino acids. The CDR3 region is CASSAVGLLTAYEQYF. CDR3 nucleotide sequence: TGTGCCAGCAGTGCGGTGGGACTCCTGACCGCCTACGAGCAGTACTTC.

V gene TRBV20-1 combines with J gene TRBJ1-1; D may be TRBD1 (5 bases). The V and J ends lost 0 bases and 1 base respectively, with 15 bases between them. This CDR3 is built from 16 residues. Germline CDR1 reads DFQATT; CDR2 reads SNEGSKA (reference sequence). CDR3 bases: TGCAGTGCTAGAGATTATAGGCAGGGCTGGAACACTGAAGCTTTCTTT. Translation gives CSARDYRQGWNTEAFF.

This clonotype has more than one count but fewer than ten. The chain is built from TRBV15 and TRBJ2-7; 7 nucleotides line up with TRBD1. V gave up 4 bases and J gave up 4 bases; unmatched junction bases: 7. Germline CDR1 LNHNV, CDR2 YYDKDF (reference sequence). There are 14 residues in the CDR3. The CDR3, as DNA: TGTGCCACCAGCAAAACGACAGGGTTATACGAGCAGTACTTC. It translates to CATSKTTGLYEQYF.

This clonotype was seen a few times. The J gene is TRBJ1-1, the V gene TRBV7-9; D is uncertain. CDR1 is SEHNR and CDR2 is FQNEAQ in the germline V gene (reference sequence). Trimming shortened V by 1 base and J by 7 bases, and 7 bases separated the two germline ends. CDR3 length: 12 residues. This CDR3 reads CASSLDRSEAFF. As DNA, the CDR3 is TGTGCCAGCAGCTTAGACAGAAGTGAAGCTTTCTTT. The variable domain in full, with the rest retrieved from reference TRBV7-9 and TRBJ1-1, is DTGVSQNPRHKITKRGQNVTFRCDPISEHNRLYWYRQTLGQGPEFLTYFQNEAQLEKSRLLSDRFSAERPKGSFSTLEIQRTEQGDSAMYLCASSLDRSEAFFGQGTRLTVV.

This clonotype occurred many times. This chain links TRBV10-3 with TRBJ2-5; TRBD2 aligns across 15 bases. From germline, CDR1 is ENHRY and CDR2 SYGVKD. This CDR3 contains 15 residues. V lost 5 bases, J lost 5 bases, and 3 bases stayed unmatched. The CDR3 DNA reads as TGTGCCATCAGTCCGGGGACTAGCGGGGGGGAGACCCAGTACTTC. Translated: CAISPGTSGGETQYF.

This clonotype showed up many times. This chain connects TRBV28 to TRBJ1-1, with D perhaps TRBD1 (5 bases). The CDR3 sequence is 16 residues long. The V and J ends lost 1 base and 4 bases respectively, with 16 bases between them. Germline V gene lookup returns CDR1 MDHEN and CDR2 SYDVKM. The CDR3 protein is CASSLLSLGQGTEAFF. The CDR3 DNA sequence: TGTGCCAGCAGTTTATTGTCCTTGGGCCAGGGCACTGAAGCTTTCTTT. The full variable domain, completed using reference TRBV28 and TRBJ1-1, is DVKVTQSSRYLVKRTGEKVFLECVQDMDHENMFWYRQDPGLGLRLIYFSYDVKMKEKGDIPEGYSVSREKKERFSLILESASTNQTSMYLCASSLLSLGQGTEAFFGQGTRLTVV.

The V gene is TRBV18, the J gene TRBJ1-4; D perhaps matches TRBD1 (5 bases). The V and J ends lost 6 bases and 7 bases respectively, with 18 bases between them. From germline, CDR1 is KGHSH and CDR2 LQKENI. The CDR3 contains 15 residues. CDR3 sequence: CASSRRAGEGEKLFF. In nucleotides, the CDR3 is TGTGCCAGCTCCCGGAGAGCGGGGGAAGGTGAAAAACTGTTTTTT.